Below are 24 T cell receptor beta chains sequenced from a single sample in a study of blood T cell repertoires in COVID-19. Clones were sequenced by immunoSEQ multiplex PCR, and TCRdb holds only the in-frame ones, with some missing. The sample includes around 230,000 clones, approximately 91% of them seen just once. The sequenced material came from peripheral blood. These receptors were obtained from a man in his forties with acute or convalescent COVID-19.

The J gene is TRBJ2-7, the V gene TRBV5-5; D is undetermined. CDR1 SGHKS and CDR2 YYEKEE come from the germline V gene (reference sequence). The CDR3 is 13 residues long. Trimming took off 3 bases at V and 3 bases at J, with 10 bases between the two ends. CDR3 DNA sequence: TGTGCCAGCAGCTCCCTGGGCTTCTACGAGCAGTACTTC. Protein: CASSSLGFYEQYF.

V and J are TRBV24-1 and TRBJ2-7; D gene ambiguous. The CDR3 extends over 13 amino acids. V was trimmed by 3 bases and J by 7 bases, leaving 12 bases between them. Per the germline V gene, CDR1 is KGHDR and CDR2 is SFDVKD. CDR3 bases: TGTGCCACCAGTGATGCCTGGGCTCGGGAGCAGTACTTC. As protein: CATSDAWAREQYF.

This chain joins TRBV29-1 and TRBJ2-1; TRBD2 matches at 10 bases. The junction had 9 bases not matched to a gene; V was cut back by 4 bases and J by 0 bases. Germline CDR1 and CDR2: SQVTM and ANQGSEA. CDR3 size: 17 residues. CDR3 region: CSVAGASGGPSYNEQFF. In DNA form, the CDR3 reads TGCAGCGTTGCAGGGGCTAGCGGGGGACCCTCCTACAATGAGCAGTTCTTC.

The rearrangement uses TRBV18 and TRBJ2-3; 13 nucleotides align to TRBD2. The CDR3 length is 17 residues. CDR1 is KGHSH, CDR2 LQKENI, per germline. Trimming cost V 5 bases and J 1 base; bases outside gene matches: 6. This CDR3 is CASSFGLAGARTDTQYF. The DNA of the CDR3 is TGTGCCAGCTCATTCGGACTAGCGGGAGCCCGCACAGATACGCAGTATTTT.

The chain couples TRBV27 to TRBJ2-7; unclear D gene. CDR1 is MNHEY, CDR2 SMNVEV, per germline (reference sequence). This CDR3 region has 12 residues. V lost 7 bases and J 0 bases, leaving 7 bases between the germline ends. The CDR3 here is CASTGSSYEQYF. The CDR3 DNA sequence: TGTGCCAGCACTGGCAGCTCCTACGAGCAGTACTTC.

The CDR3 sequence: CASSTGAGTEAFF. CDR3 sequence (DNA): TGTGCCAGCAGTACAGGGGCCGGGACTGAAGCTTTCTTT. The rearrangement links TRBV6-4 to TRBJ1-1; 7 nucleotides line up with TRBD1. J gave up 5 bases and V 5 bases, and 5 bases lay outside the gene matches. From germline, CDR1 is MRHNA and CDR2 SNTAGT. This CDR3 has 13 amino acids.

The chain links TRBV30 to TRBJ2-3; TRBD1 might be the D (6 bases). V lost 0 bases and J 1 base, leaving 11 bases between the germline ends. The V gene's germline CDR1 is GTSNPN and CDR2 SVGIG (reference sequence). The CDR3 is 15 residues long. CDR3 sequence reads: CAWSVKDSRTDTQYF. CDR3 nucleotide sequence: TGTGCCTGGAGTGTAAAGGACAGCCGCACAGATACGCAGTATTTT. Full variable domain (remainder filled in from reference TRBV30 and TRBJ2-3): SQTIHQWPATLVQPVGSPLSLECTVEGTSNPNLYWYRQAAGRGLQLLFYSVGIGQISSEVPQNLSASRPQDRQFILSSKKLLLSDSGFYLCAWSVKDSRTDTQYFGPGTRLTVL.

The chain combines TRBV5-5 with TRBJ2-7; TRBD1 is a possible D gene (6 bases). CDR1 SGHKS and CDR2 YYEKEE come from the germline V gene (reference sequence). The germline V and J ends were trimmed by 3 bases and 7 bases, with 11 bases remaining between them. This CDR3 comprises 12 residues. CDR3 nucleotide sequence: TGTGCCAGCAGCTCGACAGGCTGGGAGCAGTACTTC. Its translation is CASSSTGWEQYF.

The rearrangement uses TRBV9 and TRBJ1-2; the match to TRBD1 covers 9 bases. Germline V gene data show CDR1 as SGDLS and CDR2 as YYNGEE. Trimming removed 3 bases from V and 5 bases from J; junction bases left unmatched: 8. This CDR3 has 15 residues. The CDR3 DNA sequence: TGTGCCAGCAGCGCGGGGACAGGGCATATTTATGGCTACACCTTC. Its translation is CASSAGTGHIYGYTF.

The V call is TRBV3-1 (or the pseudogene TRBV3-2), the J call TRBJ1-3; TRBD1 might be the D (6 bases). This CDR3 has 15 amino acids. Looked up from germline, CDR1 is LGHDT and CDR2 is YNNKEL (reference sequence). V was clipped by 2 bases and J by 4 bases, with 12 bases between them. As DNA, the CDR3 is TGTGCCAGCAGCCAACAGACAGGCCCCGGAAACACCATATATTTT. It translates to CASSQQTGPGNTIYF.

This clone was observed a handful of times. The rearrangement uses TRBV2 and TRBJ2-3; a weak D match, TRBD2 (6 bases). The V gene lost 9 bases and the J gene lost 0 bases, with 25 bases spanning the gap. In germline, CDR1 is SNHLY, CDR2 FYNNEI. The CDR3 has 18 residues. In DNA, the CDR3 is TGTGCCAGAGCAGGAGGGCAGGCCCGAAGCGGGAGCACAGATACGCAGTATTTT. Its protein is CARAGGQARSGSTDTQYF.

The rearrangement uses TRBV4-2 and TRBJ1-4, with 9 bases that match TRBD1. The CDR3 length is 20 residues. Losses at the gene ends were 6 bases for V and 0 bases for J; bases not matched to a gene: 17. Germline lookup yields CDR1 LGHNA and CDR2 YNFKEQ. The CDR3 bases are TGTGCCAGCAGGCATTCCGGGGACAGGGATTACGAGGCAACTAATGAAAAACTGTTTTTT. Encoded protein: CASRHSGDRDYEATNEKLFF.

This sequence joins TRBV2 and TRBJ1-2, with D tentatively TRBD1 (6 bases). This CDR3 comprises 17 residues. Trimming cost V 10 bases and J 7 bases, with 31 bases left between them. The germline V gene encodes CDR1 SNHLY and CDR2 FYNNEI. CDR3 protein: CAIPWGTSSRPGSGYTF. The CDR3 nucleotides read TGTGCCATCCCTTGGGGGACAAGCTCCCGCCCGGGCTCTGGCTACACCTTC.

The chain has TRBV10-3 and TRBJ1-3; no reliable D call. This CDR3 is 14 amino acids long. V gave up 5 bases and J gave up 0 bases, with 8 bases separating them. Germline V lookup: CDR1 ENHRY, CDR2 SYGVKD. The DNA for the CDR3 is TGTGCCATCAGTTCGCAGGCCTCTGGAAACACCATATATTTT. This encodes CAISSQASGNTIYF.

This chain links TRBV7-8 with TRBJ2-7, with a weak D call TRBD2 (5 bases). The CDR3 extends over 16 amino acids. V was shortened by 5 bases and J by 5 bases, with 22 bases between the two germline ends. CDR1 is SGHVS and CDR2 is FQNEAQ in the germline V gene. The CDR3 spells CASSNPYRGGRDEQYF. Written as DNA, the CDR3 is TGTGCCAGCAGCAACCCGTACCGGGGTGGACGCGACGAGCAGTACTTC.

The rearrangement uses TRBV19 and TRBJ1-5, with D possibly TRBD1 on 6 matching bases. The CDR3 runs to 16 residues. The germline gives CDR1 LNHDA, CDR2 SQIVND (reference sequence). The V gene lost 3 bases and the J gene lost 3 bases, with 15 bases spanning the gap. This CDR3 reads CASSISGGHLNQPQHF. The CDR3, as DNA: TGTGCCAGTAGTATTTCGGGGGGACACCTCAATCAGCCCCAGCATTTT. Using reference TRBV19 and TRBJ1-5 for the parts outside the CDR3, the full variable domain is DGGITQSPKYLFRKEGQNVTLSCEQNLNHDAMYWYRQDPGQGLRLIYYSQIVNDFQKGDIAEGYSVSREKKESFPLTVTSAQKNPTAFYLCASSISGGHLNQPQHFGDGTRLSIL.

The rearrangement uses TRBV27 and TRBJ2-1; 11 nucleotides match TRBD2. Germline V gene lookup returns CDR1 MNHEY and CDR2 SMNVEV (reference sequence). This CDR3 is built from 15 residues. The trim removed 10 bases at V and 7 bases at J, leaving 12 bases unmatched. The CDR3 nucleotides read TGTGCCACCTCTAAAGGGCTAGCGGGAGGAAATGAGCAGTTCTTC. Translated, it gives CATSKGLAGGNEQFF.

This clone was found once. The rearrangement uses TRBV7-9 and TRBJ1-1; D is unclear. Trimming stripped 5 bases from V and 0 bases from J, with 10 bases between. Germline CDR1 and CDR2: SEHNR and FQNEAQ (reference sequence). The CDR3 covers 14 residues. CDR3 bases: TGTGCCAGCAGCCCACTAGGGATGAACACTGAAGCTTTCTTT. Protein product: CASSPLGMNTEAFF.

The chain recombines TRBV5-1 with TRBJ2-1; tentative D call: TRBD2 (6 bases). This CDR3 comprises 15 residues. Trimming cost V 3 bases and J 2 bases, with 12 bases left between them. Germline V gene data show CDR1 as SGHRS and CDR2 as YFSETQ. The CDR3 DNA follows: TGCGCCAGCAGCTCTACTAGCATCCCCTACAATGAGCAGTTCTTC. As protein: CASSSTSIPYNEQFF.

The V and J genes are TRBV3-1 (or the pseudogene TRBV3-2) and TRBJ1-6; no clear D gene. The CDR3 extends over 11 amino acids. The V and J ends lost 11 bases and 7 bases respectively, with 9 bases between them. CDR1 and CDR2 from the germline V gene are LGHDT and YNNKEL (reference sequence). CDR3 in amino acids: CAAFGNSPLHF. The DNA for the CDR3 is TGTGCCGCTTTCGGGAATTCACCCCTCCACTTT.

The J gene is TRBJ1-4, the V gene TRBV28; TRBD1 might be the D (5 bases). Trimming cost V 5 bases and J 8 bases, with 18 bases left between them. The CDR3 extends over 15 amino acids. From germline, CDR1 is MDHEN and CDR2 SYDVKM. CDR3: CASSIRQPLWEKLFF. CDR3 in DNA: TGTGCCAGCAGTATCCGACAGCCTTTGTGGGAAAAACTGTTTTTT.

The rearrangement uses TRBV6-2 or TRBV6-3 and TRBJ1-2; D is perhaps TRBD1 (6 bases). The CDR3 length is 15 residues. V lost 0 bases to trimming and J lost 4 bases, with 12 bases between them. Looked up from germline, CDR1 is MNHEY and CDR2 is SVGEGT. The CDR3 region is CASSYSRGGGYGYTF. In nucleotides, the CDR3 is TGTGCCAGCAGTTACTCGAGGGGGGGCGGCTATGGCTACACCTTC.

CDR3 amino acids: CASSLLQGGGGYTF. As DNA, the CDR3 is TGTGCCAGCAGTCTCCTACAGGGGGGGGGCGGCTACACCTTC. The gene calls are TRBV27 and TRBJ1-2; TRBD1 agrees at 8 bases. Germline V CDR1 and CDR2: MNHEY, SMNVEV (reference sequence). V lost 5 bases to trimming and J lost 8 bases; unmatched junction nucleotides: 10. This CDR3 comprises 14 residues.

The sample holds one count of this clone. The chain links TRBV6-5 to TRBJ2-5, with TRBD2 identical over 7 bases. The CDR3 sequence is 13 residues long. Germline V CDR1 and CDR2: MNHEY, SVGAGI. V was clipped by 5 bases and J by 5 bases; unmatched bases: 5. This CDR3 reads CASSPLGGETQYF. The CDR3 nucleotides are TGTGCCAGCAGTCCTTTGGGAGGGGAGACCCAGTACTTC.